Presented here are 5 T cell receptor beta chains from one specimen sequenced in a study of T cells in Graves' hyperthyroidism and ophthalmopathy. TCR beta CDR3 region amplification was performed from RNA transcripts. A set of HTBI primers served as the primers for a first-round RT-PCR of the TCR CDR3. Each CDR3 protein is one row after TCRdb ran MiXCR on the multiplex PCR reads. This sample has 75,000 to 100,000 distinct CDR3 sequences; approximately 42% occur once, and the top ten carry roughly a tenth. The sequenced sample was peripheral blood or thyroid tissue (not recorded which). The receptors shown here come from a woman under 40 with Graves' hyperthyroidism.

This clonotype has a count of ten or more. The V gene is TRBV11-2, the J gene TRBJ2-5; D unclear. This CDR3 spans 14 amino acids. The germline V gene encodes CDR1 SGHAT and CDR2 FQNNGV. Trimming stripped 1 base from V and 5 bases from J, with 11 bases between. CDR3: CASSLVPARETQYF. The CDR3 region has the DNA TGTGCCAGCAGCTTAGTTCCAGCGAGGGAGACCCAGTACTTC.

This clonotype was seen ten or more times. The chain uses TRBV7-9 and TRBJ2-5; D call uncertain. The CDR3 runs to 13 residues. V was cut by 3 bases and J by 2 bases, with 7 bases left in between. Germline-derived CDR1 and CDR2 are SEHNR and FQNEAQ (reference sequence). The CDR3 here is CASSLSVQETQYF. The CDR3 nucleotides read TGTGCCAGCAGCTTGAGCGTACAAGAGACCCAGTACTTC.

V gene TRBV5-1 combines with J gene TRBJ2-6; possibly TRBD2 for D (7 bases). Germline V gene data show CDR1 as SGHRS and CDR2 as YFSETQ. The V end was cut by 7 bases, the J end by 0 bases, with 17 bases between. This CDR3 comprises 17 residues. This chain's CDR3 is CASYEGGLSSGANVLTF. The CDR3 coding sequence is TGCGCCAGCTATGAGGGGGGGCTATCCTCTGGGGCCAACGTCCTGACTTTC.

This clonotype was found once. This chain joins TRBV2 and TRBJ2-5; D gene unclear. V was trimmed by 1 base and J by 4 bases, leaving 4 bases between them. Germline-derived CDR1 and CDR2 are SNHLY and FYNNEI. This CDR3 is 12 amino acids long. The CDR3 spells CASSEGRETQYF. CDR3 DNA: TGTGCCAGCAGTGAAGGTAGAGAGACCCAGTACTTC.

This clonotype was found many times. The rearrangement uses TRBV4-2 and TRBJ1-1; unclear D gene. V gave up 3 bases and J gave up 4 bases, with 9 bases separating them. The CDR3 consists of 13 residues. Germline values: CDR1 LGHNA, CDR2 YNFKEQ. CDR3 residues: CASSHTYPTEAFF. Written as DNA, the CDR3 is TGTGCCAGCAGCCACACATATCCCACTGAAGCTTTCTTT.